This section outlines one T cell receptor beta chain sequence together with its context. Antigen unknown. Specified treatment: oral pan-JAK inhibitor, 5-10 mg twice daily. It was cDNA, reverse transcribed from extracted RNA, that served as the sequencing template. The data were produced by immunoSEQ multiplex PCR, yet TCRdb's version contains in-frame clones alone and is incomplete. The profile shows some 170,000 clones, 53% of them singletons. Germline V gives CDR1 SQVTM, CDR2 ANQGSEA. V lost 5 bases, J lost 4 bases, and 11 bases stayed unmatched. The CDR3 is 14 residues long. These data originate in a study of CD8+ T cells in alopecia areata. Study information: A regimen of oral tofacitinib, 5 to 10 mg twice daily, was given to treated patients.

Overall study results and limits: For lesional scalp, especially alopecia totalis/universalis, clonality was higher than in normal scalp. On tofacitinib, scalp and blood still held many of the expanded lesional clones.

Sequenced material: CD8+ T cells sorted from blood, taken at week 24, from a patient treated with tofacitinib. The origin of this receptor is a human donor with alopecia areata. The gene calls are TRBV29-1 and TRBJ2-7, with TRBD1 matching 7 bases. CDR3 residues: CSVRGPGTEYEQYF. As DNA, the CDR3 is TGCAGCGTTAGGGGACCTGGGACAGAGTACGAGCAGTACTTC.